The clone carrying this TCR beta chain occurred many times. Its antigen is unknown. This specimen comes from a study of CD8 T cells in ankylosing spondylitis. V lost 3 bases and J lost 6; bases outside the gene matches: 5. The germline gives CDR1 SQVTM, CDR2 ANQGSEA. This CDR3 spans 13 amino acids. Making use of molecular barcodes, quantitative 5'-RACE generated TCR beta libraries. One entry per CDR3 protein, called by TCRdb with MiXCR from the 5' RACE reads. The sample yields about 130,000 distinct CDR3 sequences, approximately 9.7% seen once. Study-level results: Matched ankylosing spondylitis synovial fluid reportedly contained a significantly enriched population of disease-linked clones. Among TCR beta sequences, a motif of under ten highly homologous variants appeared characteristic of ankylosing spondylitis blood.

The gene calls are TRBV29-1 and TRBJ2-3; TRBD1 aligns across 8 bases. The clonotype comes from a male donor with ankylosing spondylitis or in good health (not recorded which). Input material: blood, either unsorted or a sorted T cell fraction (not recorded which). CDR3 sequence: CSVDGQGSDTQYF. The DNA for the CDR3 is TGCAGCGTTGATGGACAGGGTTCTGATACGCAGTATTTT.